This T cell receptor beta chain was documented in a study of T cell repertoires in cytomegalovirus infection (dated by TCRdb to between 2018 and 2021). Looking at the study overall: Because public TCR beta signatures pointed to carriage of CMV infection together with the matching HLA type, the HLA type of each donor mattered for the analysis.

The reads were generated on an Illumina HiSeq 1500. The public reads were reprocessed in TCRdb via fastp at Q25 and MiXCR, keeping in-frame beta chains. All rows with the same CDR3 protein become a single entry with the most common DNA and genes. This sample holds 150,000 to 200,000 distinct CDR3 sequences; roughly 27% were observed only once. The ten biggest clones cover approximately 30% of the sample. This clonotype turned up a few times. Its recognized antigen is unknown. Per-base qualities were not stored, and no clone one base away is much larger. What the study reported, not specific to this receptor: The ex vivo response was dominated by HLA-C-restricted CMV-specific TCR beta clonotypes, which also provided the single most frequent clonotype in two of eight donors. Carriers of CMV infection plus the relevant HLA type were discriminated by the cumulative frequency of public TCR beta family members in the study cohort and in an independent roughly 320-donor cohort.

From V the trimming removes 6 bases and from J it removes 6 bases, while the gene matches leave 16 bases of the junction unaccounted for. CDR1 and CDR2, looked up from the germline V gene (reference sequence), are DFQATT and SNEGSKA. The CDR3 contains 15 residues, cysteine and phenylalanine counted. Of the read, only the CDR3 DNA is kept; its 45 bases are in frame from base 1. Sample: PBMCs. This TCR derives from a human donor in good health (CMV status not recorded). Some clones in this sample may be carry-over from other donors' samples. The chain is encoded by TRBV20-1 joined to TRBJ1-2; 7 bases in between match TRBD1. The CDR3 amino acid sequence is: CSADHGTVGSNGYTF. DNA sequence: TGCAGTGCCGACCACGGGACAGTGGGTTCAAATGGCTACACCTTC.